This record looks at one TCR beta chain sequence and its context. The antigen remains undetermined. This record belongs to a study of cytomegalovirus exposure and HLA in healthy donors. Broader study findings: Later analysis reportedly placed an Asian-associated ancestry cluster below the roughly 700-donor mean in N-insertions.

The CDR3 has 13 amino acids. Per germline, CDR1 MNHNS and CDR2 SASEGT. V dropped 6 bases and J dropped 1 base, with 9 bases sitting between them. The PCR ran on 60 Vbeta and 13 Jbeta primers. Sequencing was performed with immunoSEQ multiplex PCR; in TCRdb, only in-frame clones are kept and a portion is missing. The data hold around 130,000 clones, with about 80% observed a single time. The chain uses TRBV6-1 and TRBJ1-1, with D possibly TRBD1 on 6 matching bases. The source is a woman aged 18-29 years in good health and CMV-seronegative. Sequences were obtained from PBMCs. DNA for the CDR3: TGTGCCAGCAGCAGGGGTGAGAACACTGAAGCTTTCTTT. This encodes CASSRGENTEAFF.